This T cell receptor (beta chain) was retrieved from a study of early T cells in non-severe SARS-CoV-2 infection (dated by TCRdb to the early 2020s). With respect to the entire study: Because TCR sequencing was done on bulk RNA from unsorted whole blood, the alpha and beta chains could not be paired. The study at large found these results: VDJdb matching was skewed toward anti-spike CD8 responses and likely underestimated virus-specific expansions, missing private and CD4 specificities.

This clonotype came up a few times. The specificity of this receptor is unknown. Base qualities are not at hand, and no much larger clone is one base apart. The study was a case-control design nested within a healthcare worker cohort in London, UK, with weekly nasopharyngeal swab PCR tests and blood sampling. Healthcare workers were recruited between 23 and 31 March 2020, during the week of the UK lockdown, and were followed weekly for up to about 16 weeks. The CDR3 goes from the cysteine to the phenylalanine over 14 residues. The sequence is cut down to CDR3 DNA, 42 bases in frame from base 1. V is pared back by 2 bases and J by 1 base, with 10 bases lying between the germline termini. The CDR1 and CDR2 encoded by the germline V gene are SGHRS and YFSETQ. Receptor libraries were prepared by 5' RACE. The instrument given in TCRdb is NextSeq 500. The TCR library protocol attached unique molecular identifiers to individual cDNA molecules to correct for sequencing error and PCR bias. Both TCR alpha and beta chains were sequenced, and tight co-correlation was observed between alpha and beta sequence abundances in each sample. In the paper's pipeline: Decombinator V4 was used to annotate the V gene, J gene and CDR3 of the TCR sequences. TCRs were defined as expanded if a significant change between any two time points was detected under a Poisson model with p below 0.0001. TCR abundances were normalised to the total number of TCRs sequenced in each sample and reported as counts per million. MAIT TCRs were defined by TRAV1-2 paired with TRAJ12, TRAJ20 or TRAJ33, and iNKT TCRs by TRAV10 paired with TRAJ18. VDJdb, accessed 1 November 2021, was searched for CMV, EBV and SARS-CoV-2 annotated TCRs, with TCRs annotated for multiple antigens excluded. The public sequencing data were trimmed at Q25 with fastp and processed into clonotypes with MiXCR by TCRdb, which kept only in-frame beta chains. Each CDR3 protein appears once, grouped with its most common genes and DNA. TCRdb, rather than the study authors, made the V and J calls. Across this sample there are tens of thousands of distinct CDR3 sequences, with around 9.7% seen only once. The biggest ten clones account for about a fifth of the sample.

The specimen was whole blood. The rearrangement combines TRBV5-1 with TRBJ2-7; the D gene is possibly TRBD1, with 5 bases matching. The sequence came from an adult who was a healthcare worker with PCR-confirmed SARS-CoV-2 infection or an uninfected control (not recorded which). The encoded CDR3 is CASSLGAGSYEQYF. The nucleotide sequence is TGCGCCAGCAGCTTAGGCGCAGGGTCCTACGAGCAGTACTTC.